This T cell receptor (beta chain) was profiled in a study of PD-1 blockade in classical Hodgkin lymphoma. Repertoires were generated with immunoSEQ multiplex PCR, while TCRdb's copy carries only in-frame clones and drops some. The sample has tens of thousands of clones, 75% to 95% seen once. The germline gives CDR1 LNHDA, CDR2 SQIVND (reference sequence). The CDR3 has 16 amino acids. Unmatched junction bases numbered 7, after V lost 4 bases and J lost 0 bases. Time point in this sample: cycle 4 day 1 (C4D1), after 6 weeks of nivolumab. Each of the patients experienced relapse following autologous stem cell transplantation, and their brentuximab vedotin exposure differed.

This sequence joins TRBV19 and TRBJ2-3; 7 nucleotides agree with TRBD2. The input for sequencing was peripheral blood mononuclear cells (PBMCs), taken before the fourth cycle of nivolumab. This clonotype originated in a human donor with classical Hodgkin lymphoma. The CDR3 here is CASSRAGAFSTDTQYF. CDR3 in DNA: TGTGCCAGTAGTAGGGCGGGAGCCTTTAGCACAGATACGCAGTATTTT. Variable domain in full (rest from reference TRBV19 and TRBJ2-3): DGGITQSPKYLFRKEGQNVTLSCEQNLNHDAMYWYRQDPGQGLRLIYYSQIVNDFQKGDIAEGYSVSREKKESFPLTVTSAQKNPTAFYLCASSRAGAFSTDTQYFGPGTRLTVL.